This TCR beta chain was sequenced during a study of T cells of healthy individuals. The CDR3 length is 12 residues. In germline, CDR1 is SGHTA, CDR2 FQGNSA. V was pared by 0 bases and J by 10 bases, with 4 bases between. One entry per CDR3 protein results from TCRdb running MiXCR on the 5' RACE reads. This table holds around 63,000 distinct CDR3 sequences, 15% to 20% found once. This clonotype appeared many times. The source of this sequence is a human donor in good health. V usage is TRBV7-2 and J usage is TRBJ1-6; D is uncertain. CDR3 amino acids: CASSLALSPLHF. The CDR3, as DNA: TGTGCCAGCAGCTTAGCGTTATCACCCCTCCACTTT.